These T cell receptor beta chains were read from a single sample in a study of shared clonotypes between healthy human individuals. Some clones are missing from TCRdb's copy, which holds only in-frame ones; the method was immunoSEQ multiplex PCR. Here the sample spans 2 million to 2.5 million clones, around 90% being singletons. The sequenced sample was naive CD4+ T cells from PBMCs. The origin of the receptors is a young man in good health. Some clones in this sample may be carry-over from other donors' samples. The CDR3 runs from the conserved cysteine through the conserved F or W. A D gene is named only where the DNA matches it firmly. Clone size is shown for a subset of rows, as once, few, many or a class of expanded clone.

J: TRBJ1-4; size: .; D: .; V: TRBV5-6; DNA: TGTGCCAGCAGCCAGAGGACGGTAACTAATGAAAAACTGTTTTTT; CDR3: CASSQRTVTNEKLFF
J: TRBJ2-1; size: .; D: TRBD2; V: TRBV7-3; DNA: TGTGCCACTGCGATTAGCGGGAGCGATGAGCAGTTCTTC; CDR3: CATAISGSDEQFF
J: TRBJ1-4; size: once; D: .; V: TRBV7-9; DNA: TGTGCCAGCAGCTTAGCCGGGGATGAAAAACTGTTTTTT; CDR3: CASSLAGDEKLFF
J: TRBJ2-2; size: .; D: TRBD1; V: TRBV2; DNA: TGTGCCAGCAGTCGGACAGGGCCGAACACCGGGGAGCTGTTTTTT; CDR3: CASSRTGPNTGELFF
J: TRBJ2-1; size: once; D: .; V: TRBV11-1; DNA: TGTGCCAGCAGCTTAGACGGGTACAATGAGCAGTTCTTC; CDR3: CASSLDGYNEQFF
J: TRBJ2-5; size: .; D: .; V: TRBV5-5; DNA: TGTGCCAGCAGCCGGGAAGTAAGGGAGACCCAGTACTTC; CDR3: CASSREVRETQYF
J: TRBJ2-2; size: .; D: .; V: TRBV7-3; DNA: TGTGCCAGCACCCGCGCGGCTAACACCGGGGAGCTGTTTTTT; CDR3: CASTRAANTGELFF
J: TRBJ2-3; size: .; D: .; V: TRBV10-1; DNA: TGCGCCAGCAGTCCCGGCTCTAGCGGCACAGATACGCAGTATTTT; CDR3: CASSPGSSGTDTQYF
J: TRBJ2-7; size: .; D: .; V: TRBV19; DNA: TGTGCCAGTAGGTCGGATTCCTACGAGCAGTACTTC; CDR3: CASRSDSYEQYF
J: TRBJ2-7; size: .; D: .; V: TRBV5-6; DNA: TGTGCCAGCAGCCTCTACATCGGGGCTATTACCTACGAGCAGTACTTC; CDR3: CASSLYIGAITYEQYF
J: TRBJ2-7; size: .; D: .; V: TRBV7-2; DNA: TGTGCCAGCAGCTTAGGTACGGGGGAGCAGTACTTC; CDR3: CASSLGTGEQYF
J: TRBJ1-5; size: once; D: .; V: TRBV5-1; DNA: TGCGCCAGCAGCTTGGACGGGGGCGGAGGTCAGCCCCAGCATTTT; CDR3: CASSLDGGGGQPQHF
J: TRBJ1-5; size: .; D: TRBD1; V: TRBV19; DNA: TGTGCCAGTAGTACACGGACAGGGGTTAGCAATCAGCCCCAGCATTTT; CDR3: CASSTRTGVSNQPQHF
J: TRBJ2-2; size: .; D: TRBD2; V: TRBV19; DNA: TGTGCCAGTAGTTCGGGACTAGCGGGGAGGGGAACCGGGGAGCTGTTTTTT; CDR3: CASSSGLAGRGTGELFF
J: TRBJ2-5; size: .; D: .; V: TRBV28; DNA: TGTGCCAGCAGGCAGACAGGCCCTCAACATCCCCAGTACTTC; CDR3: CASRQTGPQHPQYF
J: TRBJ2-7; size: .; D: .; V: TRBV11-2; DNA: TGTGCCAGCAGCCCGGGGTGGACGACACGCACCTACGAGCAGTACTTC; CDR3: CASSPGWTTRTYEQYF